Below, 3 T cell receptor beta chains from the same sample are listed, as sequenced in a study of CD8 T cells in ankylosing spondylitis. A single record per CDR3 protein comes from TCRdb applying MiXCR to the 5' RACE reads. The sample lists 200,000 or so distinct CDR3 sequences; approximately 12% were seen once. The sequencing input was blood, either unsorted or a sorted T cell fraction (not recorded which). These receptors were taken from a female donor with ankylosing spondylitis or in good health (not recorded which).

Ten or more counts support this clonotype. V gene TRBV20-1 combines with J gene TRBJ2-1, with 11 bases lining up with TRBD2. Trimming cost V 8 bases and J 6 bases; bases outside gene matches: 3. The CDR3 loop spans 12 amino acids. Germline loops: CDR1 DFQATT, CDR2 SNEGSKA (reference sequence). CDR3 sequence (DNA): TGCAGTTTAGCGGGAGGGGGCAATGAGCAGTTCTTC. Translated, it gives CSLAGGGNEQFF.

In its sample, this clonotype was seen many times. The chain couples TRBV3-1 to TRBJ1-1; D uncertain. The CDR3 covers 15 residues. V lost 1 base and J lost 1, with 10 bases in between. Germline V lookup: CDR1 LGHDT, CDR2 YNNKEL (reference sequence). The CDR3 DNA follows: TGTGCCAGCAGCCAAGCCGTCCTGGAGAACACTGAAGCTTTCTTT. This encodes CASSQAVLENTEAFF.

The V call is TRBV4-3, the J call TRBJ2-3; D tentatively reads TRBD1 or TRBD2 (6 bases each). CDR1 and CDR2 from the germline V gene are LGHNA and YSLEER. The length of the CDR3 is 16 residues. Trimming took 4 bases from V and 2 from J, leaving 16 bases between them. CDR3 coding DNA: TGCGCCAGCAGCCCCGGTAGGGGGGCTCACACAGATACGCAGTATTTT. Residues: CASSPGRGAHTDTQYF.